The rows below give T cell receptor beta chains drawn from one sample of a study of Ad26.COV2.S vaccination and SARS-CoV-2 variants. TCRdb's copy holds only in-frame clones and misses some; the assay was immunoSEQ multiplex PCR. This table holds some 250,000 clones, roughly 88% found once. Sequencing used peripheral blood, obtained in a trial of Ad26.COV2.S vaccine versus placebo. The receptor set was obtained from a person between 18 and 65 years old who received the Ad26.COV2.S COVID-19 vaccine or a placebo. Each CDR3 is given with its conserved first and last residue. A D gene is named only where the DNA matches it firmly. Size is omitted from some rows. Given values are once, few, many or a class for expanded clones.

. . TRBJ2-1 TRBV5-8 TGTGCCAGCAGCTTTCGGTCTCTCCTGGGGGGTGAGCAGTTCTTC CASSFRSLLGGEQFF
. . TRBJ1-5 TRBV19 TGTGCCAGTAGTATAGGGCTGAGGGGGGCAGGGAATCAGCCCCAGCATTTT CASSIGLRGAGNQPQHF
. . TRBJ1-2 TRBV5-6 TGTGCCAGCAGCTTGGCAGCCATGATATATGGCTACACCTTC CASSLAAMIYGYTF
. few TRBJ1-3 TRBV6-5 TGTGCCAGCAGTAGGGAAGGAAACACCATATATTTT CASSREGNTIYF
. . TRBJ2-2 TRBV20-1 TGCAGTGCTAGTGGCGCGGCTTTTTTCACCGGGGAGCTGTTTTTT CSASGAAFFTGELFF
. . TRBJ2-2 TRBV7-2 TGTGCCAGCAGCCGGGGCCCGAACACCGGGGAGCTGTTTTTT CASSRGPNTGELFF
. . TRBJ1-1 TRBV19 TGTGCCAGTAGACCCGTGGGGACTGAAGCTTTCTTT CASRPVGTEAFF
. . TRBJ2-7 TRBV7-6 TGTGCCAGCAGCTTAGGGCCCCCGGGGTTTTCCTACGAGCAGTACTTC CASSLGPPGFSYEQYF
. . TRBJ1-3 TRBV7-9 TGTGCCAGCAGCTTAAGCGGTACTCGAGGAAGAAGTGGAAACACCATATATTTT CASSLSGTRGRSGNTIYF
. . TRBJ2-7 TRBV27 TGTGCCAGCAGTTTATCGGGGGGCTACGAGCAGTACTTC CASSLSGGYEQYF
TRBD2 . TRBJ2-1 TRBV6-5 TGTGCCAGCAGTTCGAAAGCGGGAGTTTCCTACAATGAGCAGTTCTTC CASSSKAGVSYNEQFF
. . TRBJ1-6 TRBV6-5 TGTGCCACCGGTTCCGCGACAGCCAATTCACCCCTCCACTTT CATGSATANSPLHF
. . TRBJ2-3 TRBV11-2 TGTGCCAGCAGCGCGACCAGAACAGGGAAAACTAGCACAGATACGCAGTATTTT CASSATRTGKTSTDTQYF
. . TRBJ2-2 TRBV30 TGTGCCTGGACTCCGGGTCCGAACACCGGGGAGCTGTTTTTT CAWTPGPNTGELFF
. few TRBJ2-2 TRBV19 TGTGCCAGTAGGGGTTTGCAGTGGGCAACCGGGGAGCTGTTTTTT CASRGLQWATGELFF
. . TRBJ1-2 TRBV19 TGTGCCAGTAATCTCGTGGAAGGAGATGGCTACACCTTC CASNLVEGDGYTF
TRBD1 . TRBJ2-5 TRBV2 TGTGCCAGCAGGGGGATGGGTACAGGGGGAGAGACCCAGTACTTC CASRGMGTGGETQYF
. . TRBJ2-7 TRBV24-1 TGTGCCACCAGTGGGTGGCAGTCCGACGAGCAGTACTTC CATSGWQSDEQYF
. once TRBJ2-2 TRBV4-3 TGCGCCAGCAGCCAACGGGTCGGGGAGCTGTTTTTT CASSQRVGELFF
. . TRBJ1-4 TRBV9 TGTGCCAGCAGCGTCGGCGGGGGACTTGATAATGAAAAACTGTTTTTT CASSVGGGLDNEKLFF
TRBD2 . TRBJ2-3 TRBV7-3 TGTGCCAGCAGCTTTAGCGGGAGGAGCACAGATACGCAGTATTTT CASSFSGRSTDTQYF
. . TRBJ2-2 TRBV30 TGTGCCTTGGACCGGGGACACAAGACCGGGGAGCTGTTTTTT CALDRGHKTGELFF
. few TRBJ2-1 TRBV10-1 TGCGCCAGCCATGGGGGGTACAATGAGCAGTTCTTC CASHGGYNEQFF
. . TRBJ2-3 TRBV11-2 TGTGCCAGCAGCTTAGCAGCAGGGTGGACAGATACGCAGTATTTT CASSLAAGWTDTQYF